This TCR beta chain was captured in a study of T cell repertoires in cytomegalovirus infection. The CDR3 consists of 18 residues. Trimming shortened V by 1 base and J by 7 bases, and 20 bases separated the two germline ends. Germline CDR1 and CDR2: LGHNA and YNFKEQ. Using its own MiXCR run on the reads, TCRdb lists one record per CDR3 protein. The table shows over 300,000 distinct CDR3 sequences, with around 9.5% occurring only once. There are many counts of this clonotype. Sequencing was done on a sample of PBMCs. The V and J genes are TRBV4-2 and TRBJ1-6; possible D gene TRBD1, 6 bases. The receptor comes from a human donor in good health (CMV status not recorded). Some clones in this sample may be carry-over from other donors' samples. CDR3 bases: TGTGCCAGCAGCCAAGGAGAGGGGGGCGGGACGGGGAATTCACCCCTCCACTTT. This gives the protein CASSQGEGGGTGNSPLHF.